Listed below are T cell receptor beta chains from one sample, sequenced in a study of blood T cell repertoires in COVID-19. Method: immunoSEQ multiplex PCR; TCRdb's copy keeps in-frame clones and lacks some. The sample has some 95,000 clones; about three quarters are singletons. The sample consisted of peripheral blood. The receptor set was obtained from a man aged 45 to 65 who had recovered from COVID-19. CDR3s include the opening cysteine and the closing phenylalanine or tryptophan. The D gene is left open where the match is weak. The size of a clone is reported for some rows only, either as once, few or many, or as a class for expanded clones.

d_call	clone_size	v_call	j_call	cdr3_aa	cdr3_nt
TRBD2	-	TRBV3-1/TRBV3-2	TRBJ2-7	CASSQAATSGIHEQYF	TGTGCCAGCAGCCAAGCGGCGACTAGCGGGATACACGAGCAGTACTTC
-	-	TRBV2	TRBJ2-1	CASSEMRGHNEQFF	TGTGCCAGCAGTGAGATGCGGGGACACAATGAGCAGTTCTTC
TRBD2	-	TRBV4-1	TRBJ2-1	CASSQAIIAGVKTYNEQFF	TGCGCCAGCAGCCAAGCTATAATAGCGGGGGTAAAAACCTACAATGAGCAGTTCTTC
-	-	TRBV2	TRBJ2-7	CASSPLNEQYF	TGTGCCAGCAGCCCTTTAAACGAGCAGTACTTC
-	few	TRBV6-2/TRBV6-3	TRBJ1-5	CASSYSGQYNQPQHF	TGTGCCAGCAGTTACTCCGGACAGTATAATCAGCCCCAGCATTTT
TRBD2	-	TRBV25-1	TRBJ2-3	CASSGGTSGRRGDTQYF	TGTGCCAGCAGTGGCGGGACTAGCGGGAGGCGGGGAGATACGCAGTATTTT
TRBD1	-	TRBV5-4	TRBJ2-5	CASSPRGTGYLETQYF	TGTGCCAGCAGTCCTAGGGGGACAGGGTATCTGGAGACCCAGTACTTC
-	-	TRBV11-2	TRBJ2-7	CASSLGLAPYEQYF	TGTGCCAGCAGCTTAGGGCTAGCCCCCTACGAGCAGTACTTC
-	-	TRBV7-2	TRBJ1-2	CASSQGVGNYGYTF	TGTGCCAGCAGCCAAGGGGTAGGAAACTATGGCTACACCTTC
-	-	TRBV12-3/TRBV12-4	TRBJ1-6	CASTLIENSPLHF	TGTGCCAGCACCCTTATCGAGAATTCACCCCTCCACTTT
TRBD1	-	TRBV18	TRBJ2-2	CASSPSPRDRGITGELFF	TGTGCCAGCTCACCAAGTCCTAGGGACAGGGGCATCACCGGGGAGCTGTTTTTT
TRBD2	once	TRBV7-8	TRBJ2-1	CASSRTSGRHNEQFF	TGTGCCAGCAGCCGGACTAGCGGGAGACACAATGAGCAGTTCTTC
-	-	TRBV2	TRBJ1-2	CASSEAGLGYTF	TGTGCCAGCAGCGAGGCAGGGCTTGGCTACACCTTC
-	few	TRBV12-5	TRBJ2-1	CASGLRGEQFF	TGTGCTAGTGGGCTGAGAGGGGAGCAGTTCTTC
TRBD1	-	TRBV2	TRBJ1-4	CASRAGTGGKPNEKLFF	TGTGCCAGCAGGGCCGGGACAGGGGGCAAGCCTAATGAAAAACTGTTTTTT
-	-	TRBV7-9	TRBJ1-6	CASSMGGLDNSPLHF	TGTGCCAGCAGCATGGGCGGGTTGGATAATTCACCCCTCCACTTT
-	-	TRBV5-1	TRBJ1-2	CASSNRGGNYGYTF	TGCGCCAGCAGCAATCGGGGGGGTAACTATGGCTACACCTTC
TRBD1	-	TRBV5-1	TRBJ1-5	CASSAGGAGQPQHF	TGCGCCAGCAGTGCAGGGGGCGCGGGGCAGCCCCAGCATTTT
TRBD1	-	TRBV7-3	TRBJ2-1	CASSQTGMGRNEQFF	TGTGCCAGCAGCCAGACAGGGATGGGAAGAAATGAGCAGTTCTTC
TRBD1	-	TRBV6-2/TRBV6-3	TRBJ2-7	CASSTGQVYEQYF	TGTGCCAGCAGCACGGGACAGGTCTACGAGCAGTACTTC
-	-	TRBV5-6	TRBJ1-5	CASTQGNQPQHF	TGTGCCAGCACCCAGGGAAATCAGCCCCAGCATTTT
TRBD1	once	TRBV6-5	TRBJ2-7	CASSYEGQKLREQYF	TGTGCCAGCAGTTACGAGGGACAGAAGTTGCGAGAGCAGTACTTC
-	once	TRBV7-2	TRBJ1-1	CASSPWDMNTEAFF	TGTGCCAGCAGCCCCTGGGACATGAACACTGAAGCTTTCTTT
-	once	TRBV6-5	TRBJ2-7	CASSDLSGQYF	TGTGCCAGCAGCGACCTGAGCGGGCAGTACTTC
TRBD1	-	TRBV10-3	TRBJ2-1	CAISELEQGIDEQFF	TGTGCCATCAGTGAACTCGAACAGGGGATTGATGAGCAGTTCTTC
-	-	TRBV5-6	TRBJ2-7	CASSLISGYEQYF	TGTGCCAGCAGCTTGATTTCGGGCTACGAGCAGTACTTC
TRBD1	few	TRBV7-9	TRBJ2-7	CASSLTDRGEQYF	TGTGCCAGCAGCCTAACGGACAGGGGCGAGCAGTACTTC
TRBD1	once	TRBV4-1	TRBJ2-5	CASSRNRDREGMDF	TGCGCCAGCAGCCGAAACCGGGACAGGGAGGGCATGGACTTC
-	-	TRBV12-3/TRBV12-4	TRBJ1-1	CASSYGLATEAFF	TGTGCCAGCAGTTATGGCTTGGCCACTGAAGCTTTCTTT
-	-	TRBV10-3	TRBJ2-3	CAISVGIIDTQYF	TGTGCCATCAGTGTCGGGATAATCGATACGCAGTATTTT
-	-	TRBV6-5	TRBJ2-1	CASQNSPKGGGEQFF	TGTGCCAGCCAGAATAGCCCAAAAGGCGGAGGTGAGCAGTTCTTC
-	-	TRBV15	TRBJ1-4	CATSRPRSNEKLFF	TGTGCCACCAGCAGACCGCGTTCTAATGAAAAACTGTTTTTT
-	once	TRBV7-6	TRBJ2-7	CASSLEFQGGSYEQYF	TGTGCCAGCAGCTTAGAGTTTCAGGGAGGCTCCTACGAGCAGTACTTC
-	-	TRBV30	TRBJ2-1	CASGGMGRGEQFF	TGTGCCTCCGGCGGGATGGGACGGGGTGAGCAGTTCTTC
-	-	TRBV30	TRBJ2-5	CACGLDIVGETQYF	TGTGCCTGTGGGCTGGACATAGTAGGGGAGACCCAGTACTTC
TRBD2	-	TRBV24-1	TRBJ2-5	CATSDLLWLAGPGETQYF	TGTGCCACCAGTGATTTGTTGTGGCTAGCGGGACCGGGAGAGACCCAGTACTTC
-	-	TRBV6-5	TRBJ2-7	CASSQGTTDPYEQYF	TGTGCCAGCAGTCAGGGGACTACCGATCCCTACGAGCAGTACTTC
TRBD1	-	TRBV7-8	TRBJ1-5	CASTDQGGNQPQHF	TGTGCCAGCACCGATCAGGGGGGCAATCAGCCCCAGCATTTT
-	-	TRBV2	TRBJ2-4	CASSEQSTGSKNIQYF	TGTGCCAGCAGTGAACAGTCCACAGGGTCCAAAAACATTCAGTACTTC
TRBD1	-	TRBV27	TRBJ2-7	CASILSGTGFCEQYF	TGTGCCAGCATTCTTTCCGGGACAGGGTTTTGCGAGCAGTACTTC
TRBD1	-	TRBV3-1/TRBV3-2	TRBJ2-7	CASSQEGGLGTGEQYF	TGTGCCAGCAGCCAAGAAGGGGGGCTGGGGACAGGCGAGCAGTACTTC
TRBD2	-	TRBV9	TRBJ2-2	CASSAGLAGSTGELFF	TGTGCCAGCAGCGCCGGACTAGCGGGGTCCACCGGGGAGCTGTTTTTT
TRBD1	-	TRBV11-2	TRBJ2-1	CASSILTGGQNNEQFF	TGTGCCAGCAGCATATTAACAGGGGGTCAAAACAATGAGCAGTTCTTC
TRBD1	-	TRBV11-1	TRBJ2-7	CASSSGQGGYEQYF	TGTGCCAGCAGCTCGGGACAGGGAGGTTACGAGCAGTACTTC
TRBD1	-	TRBV18	TRBJ1-2	CASSPGDSSRGYTF	TGTGCCAGCTCACCGGGGGACAGCTCTCGGGGCTACACCTTC
TRBD1	-	TRBV5-4	TRBJ1-1	CASSWGGQGNTEAFF	TGTGCCAGCAGCTGGGGGGGACAGGGAAACACTGAAGCTTTCTTT
-	-	TRBV5-1	TRBJ1-1	CASSFRQGGTEAFF	TGCGCCAGCAGCTTCAGGCAGGGTGGGACTGAAGCTTTCTTT
-	-	TRBV28	TRBJ2-7	CASSLSGTIAYEQYF	TGTGCCAGCAGTTTATCGGGTACTATTGCCTACGAGCAGTACTTC
TRBD1	-	TRBV3-1/TRBV3-2	TRBJ1-1	CASSPRTGGMNTEAFF	TGTGCCAGCAGCCCCCGGACAGGGGGCATGAACACTGAAGCTTTCTTT
TRBD2	-	TRBV19	TRBJ2-1	CASSILGTSGPRGHNEQFF	TGTGCCAGTAGTATCCTCGGGACTAGCGGGCCCAGGGGGCACAATGAGCAGTTCTTC
-	-	TRBV19	TRBJ2-1	CASSHPLASDHNEQFF	TGTGCCAGTAGCCACCCATTGGCTAGCGACCACAATGAGCAGTTCTTC
-	-	TRBV2	TRBJ1-2	CASSEGWGSLSYTF	TGTGCCAGCAGTGAGGGGTGGGGCAGTTTAAGCTACACCTTC
TRBD1	-	TRBV11-3	TRBJ1-1	CASSWDRDTEAFF	TGTGCCAGCAGCTGGGACAGGGACACTGAAGCTTTCTTT
-	-	TRBV28	TRBJ1-3	CASSSRQRNSGNTIYF	TGTGCCAGCAGTTCCCGACAACGGAACTCTGGAAACACCATATATTTT
-	few	TRBV11-2	TRBJ1-3	CASSLDVDSWGNTIYF	TGTGCCAGCAGCTTAGATGTCGACAGCTGGGGAAACACCATATATTTT